These T cell receptor beta chains were read from a single sample in a study of blood T cell repertoires in COVID-19. Sequenced by immunoSEQ multiplex PCR; TCRdb stores in-frame clones only, minus some. The sample has about 64,000 clones, roughly 85% seen once. The sequenced sample consisted of peripheral blood. The receptors come from a middle-aged man with acute or convalescent COVID-19. Each CDR3 is given with its conserved first and last residue. Each record gives: V gene, clone size, CDR3 protein. For some rows the clone size is stated as once, few or many, or as a class when expanded; others skip it.

V: TRBV2; size: NA; CDR3: CASRLGQGSNTEAFF
V: TRBV29-1; size: NA; CDR3: CSVEGGRQETQYF
V: TRBV5-6; size: NA; CDR3: CASSWAGYNSPLHF
V: TRBV6-4; size: once; CDR3: CASSETGGGGYTF
V: TRBV30; size: NA; CDR3: CAWSVGPIGSGPF
V: TRBV6-5; size: NA; CDR3: CASSYSRGNQPQHF
V: TRBV5-1; size: once; CDR3: CASVGTSALSGELFF
V: TRBV11-3; size: NA; CDR3: CASTPVGGPRETQYF
V: TRBV24-1; size: NA; CDR3: CATSDARRPIYGYTF
V: TRBV30; size: NA; CDR3: CAWSVFRGQGPDTQYF
V: TRBV12-5; size: NA; CDR3: CASGSGTGLVPQHF
V: TRBV5-4; size: NA; CDR3: CASSFPLLYEQYF
V: TRBV11-3; size: NA; CDR3: CASSPSPGQGARGAFF
V: TRBV5-1; size: NA; CDR3: CASSSPGQDNYGYTF
V: TRBV7-2; size: NA; CDR3: CASSFGQGGTNEKLFF
V: TRBV6-4; size: NA; CDR3: CASSAEAGPSYEQYF
V: TRBV20-1; size: NA; CDR3: CSAGGRETQYF
V: TRBV30; size: few; CDR3: CAGMRAFSSYNEQFF
V: TRBV11-3; size: NA; CDR3: CASSPGFSRGIHTEAFF
V: TRBV4-1; size: few; CDR3: CASSHGSARTYEQYF
V: TRBV19; size: NA; CDR3: CASSIVKAFF
V: TRBV3-1/TRBV3-2; size: NA; CDR3: CASSRGQINYGYTF
V: TRBV7-6; size: NA; CDR3: CASSLATAGSYNEQFF
V: TRBV5-4; size: NA; CDR3: CASSLGGRVRYGYTF
V: TRBV28; size: NA; CDR3: CASSLRTGKNTEAFF
V: TRBV24-1; size: NA; CDR3: CATSDSLRSPLNEQFF
V: TRBV15; size: few; CDR3: CATSRITLKSSYNSPLHF
V: TRBV10-3; size: NA; CDR3: CAISTPGDYEQYF
V: TRBV2; size: NA; CDR3: CASGLRDVGSEAFF
V: TRBV28; size: NA; CDR3: CASTSSGNTIYF
V: TRBV12-5; size: NA; CDR3: CASGLDLYGGERAEQFF
V: TRBV2; size: NA; CDR3: CASLRVGETQYF
V: TRBV29-1; size: NA; CDR3: CSVDYHRKETQYF
V: TRBV14; size: NA; CDR3: CASSQRLSAGYTDTQYF
V: TRBV5-8; size: NA; CDR3: CASSSLTGGSSPLHF
V: TRBV9; size: NA; CDR3: CASSAAGVRNTIYF
V: TRBV24-1; size: NA; CDR3: CATSDRAGGEKLFF
V: TRBV15; size: NA; CDR3: CATSSRSDEKLFF
V: TRBV5-6; size: NA; CDR3: CASTPRGGLEQYF
V: TRBV24-1; size: NA; CDR3: CATSYQGAKYEQYF
V: TRBV11-3; size: NA; CDR3: CASSFQGAPWEAFF
V: TRBV4-1; size: NA; CDR3: CASSQDRGVGGAKNIQYF
V: TRBV30; size: NA; CDR3: CAWGDRVYGYTF